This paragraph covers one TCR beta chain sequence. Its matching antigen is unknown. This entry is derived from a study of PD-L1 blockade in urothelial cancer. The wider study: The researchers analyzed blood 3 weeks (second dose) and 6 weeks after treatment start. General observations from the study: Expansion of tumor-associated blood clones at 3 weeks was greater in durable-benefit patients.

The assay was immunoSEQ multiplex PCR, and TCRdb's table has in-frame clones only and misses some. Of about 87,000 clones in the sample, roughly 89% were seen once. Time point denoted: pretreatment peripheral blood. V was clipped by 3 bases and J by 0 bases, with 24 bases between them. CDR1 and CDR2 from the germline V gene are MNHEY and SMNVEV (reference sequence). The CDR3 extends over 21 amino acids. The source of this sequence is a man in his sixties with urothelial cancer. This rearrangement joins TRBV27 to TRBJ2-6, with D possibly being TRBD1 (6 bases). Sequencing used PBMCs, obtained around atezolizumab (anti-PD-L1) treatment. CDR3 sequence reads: CASSFYGAVHQGSSGANVLTF. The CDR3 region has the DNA TGTGCCAGCAGTTTTTACGGCGCCGTTCACCAGGGGAGCTCTGGGGCCAACGTCCTGACTTTC.